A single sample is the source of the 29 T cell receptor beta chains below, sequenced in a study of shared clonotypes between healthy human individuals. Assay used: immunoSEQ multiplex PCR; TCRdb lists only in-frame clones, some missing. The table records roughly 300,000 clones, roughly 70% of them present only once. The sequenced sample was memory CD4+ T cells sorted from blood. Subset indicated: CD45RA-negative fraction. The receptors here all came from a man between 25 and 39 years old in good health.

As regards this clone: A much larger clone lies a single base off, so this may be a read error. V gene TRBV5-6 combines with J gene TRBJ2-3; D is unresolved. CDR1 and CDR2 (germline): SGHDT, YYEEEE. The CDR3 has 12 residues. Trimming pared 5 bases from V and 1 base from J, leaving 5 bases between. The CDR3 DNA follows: TGTGCCAGCAGGACCGGCACAGATACGCAGTATTTT. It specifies CASRTGTDTQYF.

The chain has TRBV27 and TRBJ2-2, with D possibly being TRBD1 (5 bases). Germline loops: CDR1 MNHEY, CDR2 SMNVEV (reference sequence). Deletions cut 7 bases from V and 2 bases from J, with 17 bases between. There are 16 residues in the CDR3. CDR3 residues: CASNRMTVRNTGELFF. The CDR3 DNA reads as TGTGCCAGCAATCGAATGACAGTCCGCAACACCGGGGAGCTGTTTTTT.

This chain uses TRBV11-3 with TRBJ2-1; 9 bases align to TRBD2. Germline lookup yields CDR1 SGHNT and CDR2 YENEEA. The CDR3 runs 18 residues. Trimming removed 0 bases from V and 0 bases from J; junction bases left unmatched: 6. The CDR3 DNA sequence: TGTGCCAGCAGCTTAGATGGCCGGACTAGCGACTCCTACAATGAGCAGTTCTTC. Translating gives CASSLDGRTSDSYNEQFF. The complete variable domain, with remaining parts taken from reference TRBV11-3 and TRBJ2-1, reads EAGVVQSPRYKIIEKKQPVAFWCNPISGHNTLYWYLQNLGQGPELLIRYENEEAVDDSQLPKDRFSAERLKGVDSTLKIQPAELGDSAVYLCASSLDGRTSDSYNEQFFGPGTRLTVL.

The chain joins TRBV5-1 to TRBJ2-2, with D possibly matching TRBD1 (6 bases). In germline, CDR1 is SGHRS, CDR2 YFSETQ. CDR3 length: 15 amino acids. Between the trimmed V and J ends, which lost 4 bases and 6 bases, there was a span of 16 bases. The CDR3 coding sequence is TGCGCCAGCAGCGACGCTACAGGGTCGGCCGGGGAGCTGTTTTTT. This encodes CASSDATGSAGELFF.

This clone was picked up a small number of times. In DNA, the CDR3 is TGCAGTGCTAGAGCGGTAATCGGCTACACCTTC. Protein sequence: CSARAVIGYTF. The chain uses TRBV20-1 and TRBJ1-2; D is unclear. CDR1 and CDR2 (germline): DFQATT, SNEGSKA (reference sequence). Trimming pared 1 base from V and 8 bases from J, leaving 8 bases between. This CDR3 comprises 11 residues.

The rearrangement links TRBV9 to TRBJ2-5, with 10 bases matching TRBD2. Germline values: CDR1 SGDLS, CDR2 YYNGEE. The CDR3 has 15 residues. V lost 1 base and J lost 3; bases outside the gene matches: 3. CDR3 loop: CASSVTGLAKETQYF. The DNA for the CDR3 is TGTGCCAGCAGCGTAACGGGACTAGCGAAAGAGACCCAGTACTTC. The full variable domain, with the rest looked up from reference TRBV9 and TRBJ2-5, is DSGVTQTPKHLITATGQRVTLRCSPRSGDLSVYWYQQSLDQGLQFLIQYYNGEERAKGNILERFSAQQFPDLHSELNLSSLELGDSALYFCASSVTGLAKETQYFGPGTRLLVL.

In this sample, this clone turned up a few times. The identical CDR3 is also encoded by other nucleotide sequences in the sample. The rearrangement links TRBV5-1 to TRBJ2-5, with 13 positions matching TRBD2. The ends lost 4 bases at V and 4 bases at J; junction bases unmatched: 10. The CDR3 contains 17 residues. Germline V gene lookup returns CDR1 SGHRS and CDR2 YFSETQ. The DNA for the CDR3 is TGCGCCAGCAGCGAGGGACTAGCGGGAAATCTCGCAGAGACCCAGTACTTC. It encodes CASSEGLAGNLAETQYF.

CDR3 nucleotides: TGTGCCACCGGGACTAGCAGGGCCTACGAGCAGTACTTC. Translating it yields CATGTSRAYEQYF. The chain couples TRBV7-9 to TRBJ2-7; 9 nucleotides agree with TRBD2. This CDR3 contains 13 residues. The V gene end was trimmed by 10 bases and the J gene end by 2 bases; junction bases not matched to a gene: 6. CDR1 and CDR2 (germline): SEHNR, FQNEAQ (reference sequence).

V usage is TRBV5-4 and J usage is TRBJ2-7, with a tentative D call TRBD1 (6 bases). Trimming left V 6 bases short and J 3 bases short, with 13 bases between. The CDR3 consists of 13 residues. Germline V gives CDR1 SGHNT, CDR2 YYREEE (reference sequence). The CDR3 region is CASTADRLYEQYF. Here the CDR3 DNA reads TGTGCCAGCACCGCGGACAGACTCTACGAGCAGTACTTC.

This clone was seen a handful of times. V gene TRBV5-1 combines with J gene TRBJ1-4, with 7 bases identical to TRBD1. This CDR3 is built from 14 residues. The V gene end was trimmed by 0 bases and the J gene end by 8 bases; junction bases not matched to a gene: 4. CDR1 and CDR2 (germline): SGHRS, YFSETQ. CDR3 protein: CASSLDRGGEKLFF. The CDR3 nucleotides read TGCGCCAGCAGCTTGGACAGGGGAGGGGAAAAACTGTTTTTT. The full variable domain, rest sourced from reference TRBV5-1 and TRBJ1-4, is KAGVTQTPRYLIKTRGQQVTLSCSPISGHRSVSWYQQTPGQGLQFLFEYFSETQRNKGNFPGRFSGRQFSNSRSEMNVSTLELGDSALYLCASSLDRGGEKLFFGSGTQLSVL.

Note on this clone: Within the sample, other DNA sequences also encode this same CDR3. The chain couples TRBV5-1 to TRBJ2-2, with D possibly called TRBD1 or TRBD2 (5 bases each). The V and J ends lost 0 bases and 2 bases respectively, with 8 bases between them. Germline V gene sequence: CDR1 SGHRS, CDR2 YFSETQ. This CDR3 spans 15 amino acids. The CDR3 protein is CASSLDRTNTGELFF. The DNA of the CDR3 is TGCGCCAGCAGCTTGGACAGGACTAACACCGGGGAGCTGTTTTTT.

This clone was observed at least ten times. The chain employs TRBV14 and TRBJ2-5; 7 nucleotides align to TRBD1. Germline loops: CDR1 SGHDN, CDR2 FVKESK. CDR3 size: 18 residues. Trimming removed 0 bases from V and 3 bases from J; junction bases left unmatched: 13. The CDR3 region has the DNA TGTGCCAGCAGCCAAGATAGGCTCGGACAGGTCCACAAAGAGACCCAGTACTTC. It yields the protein CASSQDRLGQVHKETQYF.

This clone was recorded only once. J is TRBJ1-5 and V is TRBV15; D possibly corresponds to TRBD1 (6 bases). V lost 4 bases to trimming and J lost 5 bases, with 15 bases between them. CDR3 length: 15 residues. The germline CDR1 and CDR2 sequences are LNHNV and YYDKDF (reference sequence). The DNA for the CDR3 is TGTGCCACCAGCAAGGGACCGGGGGGCTATCAGCCCCAGCATTTT. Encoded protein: CATSKGPGGYQPQHF.

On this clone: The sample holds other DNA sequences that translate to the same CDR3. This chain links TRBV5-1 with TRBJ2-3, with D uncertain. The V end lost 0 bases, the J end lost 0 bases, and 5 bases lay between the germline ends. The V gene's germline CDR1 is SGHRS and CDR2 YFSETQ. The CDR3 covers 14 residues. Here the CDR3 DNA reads TGCGCCAGCAGCTTGGTGGGCAGCACAGATACGCAGTATTTT. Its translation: CASSLVGSTDTQYF.

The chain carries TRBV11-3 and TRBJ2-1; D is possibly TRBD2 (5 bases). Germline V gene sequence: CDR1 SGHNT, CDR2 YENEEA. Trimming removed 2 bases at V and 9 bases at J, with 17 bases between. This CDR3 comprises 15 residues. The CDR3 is CASSLRSGASGEQFF. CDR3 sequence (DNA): TGTGCCAGCAGCTTACGAAGCGGAGCCAGCGGTGAGCAGTTCTTC.

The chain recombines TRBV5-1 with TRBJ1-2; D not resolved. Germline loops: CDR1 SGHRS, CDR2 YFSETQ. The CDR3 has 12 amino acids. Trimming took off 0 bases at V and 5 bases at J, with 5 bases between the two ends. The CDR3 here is CASSLVNYGYTF. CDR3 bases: TGCGCCAGCAGCTTGGTCAATTATGGCTACACCTTC.

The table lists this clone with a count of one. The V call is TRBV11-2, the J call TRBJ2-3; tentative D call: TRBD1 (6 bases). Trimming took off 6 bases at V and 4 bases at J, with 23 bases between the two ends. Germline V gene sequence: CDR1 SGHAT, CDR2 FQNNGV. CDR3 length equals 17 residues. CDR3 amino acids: CASSSAAGVRSSDTQYF. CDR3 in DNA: TGTGCCAGCAGTTCGGCGGCAGGGGTTCGGTCTTCAGATACGCAGTATTTT. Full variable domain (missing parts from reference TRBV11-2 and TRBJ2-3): EAGVAQSPRYKIIEKRQSVAFWCNPISGHATLYWYQQILGQGPKLLIQFQNNGVVDDSQLPKDRFSAERLKGVDSTLKIQPAKLEDSAVYLCASSSAAGVRSSDTQYFGPGTRLTVL.

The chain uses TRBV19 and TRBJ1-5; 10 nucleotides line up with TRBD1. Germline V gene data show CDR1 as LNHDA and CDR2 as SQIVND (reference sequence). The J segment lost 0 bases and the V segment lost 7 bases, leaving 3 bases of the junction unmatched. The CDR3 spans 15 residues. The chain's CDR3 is CASTGTGVSNQPQHF. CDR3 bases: TGTGCCAGTACGGGGACAGGGGTTAGCAATCAGCCCCAGCATTTT.

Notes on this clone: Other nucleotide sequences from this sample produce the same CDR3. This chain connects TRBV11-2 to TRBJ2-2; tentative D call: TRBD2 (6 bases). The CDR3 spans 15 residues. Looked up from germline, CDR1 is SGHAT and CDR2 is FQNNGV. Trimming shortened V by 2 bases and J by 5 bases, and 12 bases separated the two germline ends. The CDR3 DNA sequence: TGTGCCAGCAGCTTATCCGGGAGAAGGACCGGGGAGCTGTTTTTT. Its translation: CASSLSGRRTGELFF.

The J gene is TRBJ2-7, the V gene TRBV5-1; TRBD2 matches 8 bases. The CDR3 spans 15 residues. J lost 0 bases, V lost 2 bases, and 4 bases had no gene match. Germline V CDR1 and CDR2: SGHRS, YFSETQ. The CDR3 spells CASSFQAGVSYEQYF. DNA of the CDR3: TGCGCCAGCAGCTTCCAAGCGGGAGTCTCCTACGAGCAGTACTTC.

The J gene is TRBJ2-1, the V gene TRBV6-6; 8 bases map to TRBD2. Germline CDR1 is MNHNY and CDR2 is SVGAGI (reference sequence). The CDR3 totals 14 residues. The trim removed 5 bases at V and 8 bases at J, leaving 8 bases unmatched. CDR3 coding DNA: TGTGCCAGCAGTCAACCGGGACTAGTTTATGAGCAGTTCTTC. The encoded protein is CASSQPGLVYEQFF.

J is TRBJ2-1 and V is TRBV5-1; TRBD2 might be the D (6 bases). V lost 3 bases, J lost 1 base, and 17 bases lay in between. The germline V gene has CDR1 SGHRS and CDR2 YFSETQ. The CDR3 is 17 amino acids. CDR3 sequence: CASSYSSAGLSYNEQFF. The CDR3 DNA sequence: TGCGCCAGCAGCTACTCGAGCGCGGGACTTTCCTACAATGAGCAGTTCTTC.

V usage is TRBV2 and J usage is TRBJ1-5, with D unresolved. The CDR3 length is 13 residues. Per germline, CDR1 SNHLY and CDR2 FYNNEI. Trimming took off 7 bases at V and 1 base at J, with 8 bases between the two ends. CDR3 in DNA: TGTGCCAGCAACTTAGGGAGCAATCAGCCCCAGCATTTT. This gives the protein CASNLGSNQPQHF.

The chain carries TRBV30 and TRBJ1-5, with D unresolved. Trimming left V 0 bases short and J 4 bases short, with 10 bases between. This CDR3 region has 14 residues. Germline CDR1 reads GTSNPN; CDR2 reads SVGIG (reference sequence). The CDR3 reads CAWSVLGGNQPQHF. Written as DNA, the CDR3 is TGTGCCTGGAGTGTACTAGGAGGGAATCAGCCCCAGCATTTT.

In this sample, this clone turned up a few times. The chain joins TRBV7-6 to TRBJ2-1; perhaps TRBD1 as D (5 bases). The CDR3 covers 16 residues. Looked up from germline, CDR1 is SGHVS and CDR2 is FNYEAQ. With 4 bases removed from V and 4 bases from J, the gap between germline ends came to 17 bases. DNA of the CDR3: TGTGCCAGCAGCTCATCTCGACAGACTCTGTACAATGAGCAGTTCTTC. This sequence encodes CASSSSRQTLYNEQFF. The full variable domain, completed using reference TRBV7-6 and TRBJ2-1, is GAGVSQSPRYKVTKRGQDVALRCDPISGHVSLYWYRQALGQGPEFLTYFNYEAQQDKSGLPNDRFSAERPEGSISTLTIQRTEQRDSAMYRCASSSSRQTLYNEQFFGPGTRLTVL.

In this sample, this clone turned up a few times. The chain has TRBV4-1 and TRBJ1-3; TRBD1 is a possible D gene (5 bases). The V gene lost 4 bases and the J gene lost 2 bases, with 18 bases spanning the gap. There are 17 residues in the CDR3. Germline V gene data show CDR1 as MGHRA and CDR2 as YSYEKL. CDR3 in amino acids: CASSPYLRAAAGNTIYF. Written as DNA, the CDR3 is TGCGCCAGCAGCCCCTACCTCAGGGCGGCGGCTGGAAACACCATATATTTT.

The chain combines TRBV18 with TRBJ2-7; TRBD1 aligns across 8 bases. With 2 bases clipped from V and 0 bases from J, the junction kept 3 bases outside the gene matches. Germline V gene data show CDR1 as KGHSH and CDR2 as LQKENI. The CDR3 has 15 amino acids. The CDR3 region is CASSPTGGSSYEQYF. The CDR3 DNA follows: TGTGCCAGCTCACCAACAGGGGGAAGCTCCTACGAGCAGTACTTC.

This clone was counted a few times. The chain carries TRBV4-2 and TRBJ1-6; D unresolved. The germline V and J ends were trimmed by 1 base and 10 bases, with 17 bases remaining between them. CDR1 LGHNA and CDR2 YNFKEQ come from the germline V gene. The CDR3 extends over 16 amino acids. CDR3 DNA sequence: TGTGCCAGCAGCCAAGCTCGACCCCCGGATGGATCACCCCTCCACTTT. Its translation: CASSQARPPDGSPLHF.

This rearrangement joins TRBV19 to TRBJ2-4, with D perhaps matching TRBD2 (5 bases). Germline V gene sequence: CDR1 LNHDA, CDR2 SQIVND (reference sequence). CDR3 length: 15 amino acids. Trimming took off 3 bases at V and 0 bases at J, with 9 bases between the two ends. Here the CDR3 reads CASSIAGLAKNIQYF. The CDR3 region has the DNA TGTGCCAGTAGTATTGCGGGTTTAGCCAAAAACATTCAGTACTTC.